Listed below are T cell receptor beta chains from one sample, sequenced in a study of cytomegalovirus exposure and HLA in healthy donors. Clones were sequenced by immunoSEQ multiplex PCR, and TCRdb holds only the in-frame ones, with some missing. The sample gives 150,000 or so clones, about three quarters of which show up once; 2.5% to 3.5% is in the top ten. Sequenced: PBMCs. The receptors were sampled from a woman aged 50 to 65 in good health and CMV-seropositive. The CDR3 runs from the conserved cysteine through the conserved F or W. The D gene is left open where the match is weak. Where a row states a size, it is once, few, many or the class of an expanded clone; other rows omit it.

size: few
J: TRBJ1-1
D: .
V: TRBV6-5
DNA: TGTGCCAGCAGTCCCCACGATGGGGGGGCCACTGAAGCTTTCTTT
CDR3: CASSPHDGGATEAFF

size: few
J: TRBJ1-1
D: .
V: TRBV7-6
DNA: TGTGCCAGCAGCTCGGGGTGGGGGCCTGAAGCTTTCTTT
CDR3: CASSSGWGPEAFF

size: .
J: TRBJ1-1
D: TRBD1
V: TRBV2
DNA: TGTGCCAGCAGTGAAGCGCGGACAGGGACCACTGAAGCTTTCTTT
CDR3: CASSEARTGTTEAFF

size: .
J: TRBJ1-2
D: .
V: TRBV6-6
DNA: TGTGCCAGCAGTTACGGCGGGAACTATGGCTACACCTTC
CDR3: CASSYGGNYGYTF

size: .
J: TRBJ1-2
D: .
V: TRBV19
DNA: TGTGCCAGTAGTATTATCAGGCCCGCAGGGGGCTACACCTTC
CDR3: CASSIIRPAGGYTF

size: few
J: TRBJ1-6
D: TRBD1
V: TRBV11-3
DNA: TGTGCCAGCAGCCCCCGGGACAGGGGTCTGGGTGCTAATTCACCCCTCCACTTT
CDR3: CASSPRDRGLGANSPLHF

size: .
J: TRBJ2-1
D: .
V: TRBV6-5
DNA: TGTGCCAGCAGCACCTCAGACAATGAGCAGTTCTTC
CDR3: CASSTSDNEQFF

size: few
J: TRBJ2-3
D: .
V: TRBV15
DNA: TGTGCCACCAGCAGAGTAGGTAGCCAGGGAGATACGCAGTATTTT
CDR3: CATSRVGSQGDTQYF

size: .
J: TRBJ2-1
D: .
V: TRBV5-4
DNA: TGTGCCAGCGAGCTGGGGGGTATCAATGAGCAGTTCTTC
CDR3: CASELGGINEQFF

size: .
J: TRBJ2-2
D: .
V: TRBV7-8
DNA: TGTGCCAGCAGCGCCGGTGCCGGGGAGCTGTTTTTT
CDR3: CASSAGAGELFF

size: .
J: TRBJ2-1
D: .
V: TRBV11-3
DNA: TGTGCCAGCAGCCCCCCCGGACTATCCAATGAGCAGTTCTTC
CDR3: CASSPPGLSNEQFF

size: .
J: TRBJ2-1
D: .
V: TRBV6-1
DNA: TGTGCCAGCAGGATGGACAGGGCGGGGGGGGCGGAGAAGTTCTTC
CDR3: CASRMDRAGGAEKFF

size: .
J: TRBJ2-2
D: TRBD1
V: TRBV5-4
DNA: TGTGCCAGCAGCTTGGTAGGGGGCGACACCGGGGAGCTGTTTTTT
CDR3: CASSLVGGDTGELFF

size: .
J: TRBJ2-3
D: TRBD2
V: TRBV6-1
DNA: TGTGCCAGCTCTAGCGGGCAGAACACAGATACGCAGTATTTT
CDR3: CASSSGQNTDTQYF

size: .
J: TRBJ2-5
D: TRBD2
V: TRBV10-3
DNA: TGTGCCACCACTAGCGGCGTTCAAGAGACCCAGTACTTC
CDR3: CATTSGVQETQYF

size: .
J: TRBJ1-5
D: TRBD1
V: TRBV6-1
DNA: TGTGCCAGCAGTGGGGACAGGTTTCATCAGCCCCAGCATTTT
CDR3: CASSGDRFHQPQHF

size: .
J: TRBJ2-1
D: .
V: TRBV7-6
DNA: TGTGCCAGCAGCCCCCTACACGGGAGCTCCTACAATGAGCAGTTCTTC
CDR3: CASSPLHGSSYNEQFF

size: few
J: TRBJ1-5
D: .
V: TRBV5-1
DNA: TGCGCCAGCAGGGAGGGGTTGATGGATCAGCCCCAGCATTTT
CDR3: CASREGLMDQPQHF

size: .
J: TRBJ1-1
D: TRBD1
V: TRBV2
DNA: TGTGCCAGCAGCCTGGGACAGGAGTATACTGAAGCTTTCTTT
CDR3: CASSLGQEYTEAFF

size: .
J: TRBJ2-3
D: TRBD2
V: TRBV30
DNA: TGTGCCTGGAGTGCGAGACTAGCGGACACAGATACGCAGTATTTT
CDR3: CAWSARLADTDTQYF

size: .
J: TRBJ1-2
D: TRBD1
V: TRBV28
DNA: TGTGCCAGCAGAGACCCTAAACCGGGACAGGGGGGCTATGGCTACACCTTC
CDR3: CASRDPKPGQGGYGYTF

size: .
J: TRBJ1-5
D: .
V: TRBV19
DNA: TGTGCCAGTAGGGTAACACAGTCCGGCAATCAGCCCCAGCATTTT
CDR3: CASRVTQSGNQPQHF

size: .
J: TRBJ2-5
D: TRBD2
V: TRBV7-2
DNA: TGTGCCAGCAGCCGACGAGCGGGGGGCTACGAGACCCAGTACTTC
CDR3: CASSRRAGGYETQYF

size: .
J: TRBJ2-3
D: .
V: TRBV2
DNA: TGTGCCAGCAGTGAAAGGCTAGCAGGATCAGATACGCAGTATTTT
CDR3: CASSERLAGSDTQYF

size: .
J: TRBJ1-5
D: .
V: TRBV11-3
DNA: TGTGCCAGCAGCCCCGGACTAGATAGCAATCAGCCCCAGCATTTT
CDR3: CASSPGLDSNQPQHF

size: .
J: TRBJ2-2
D: .
V: TRBV5-4
DNA: TGTGCCAGCAGCTTCCAGGGAGGTGGCACCGGGGAGCTGTTTTTT
CDR3: CASSFQGGGTGELFF

size: .
J: TRBJ1-2
D: .
V: TRBV2
DNA: TGTGCCAGTTCGTACAGCTATGGCTACACCTTC
CDR3: CASSYSYGYTF

size: .
J: TRBJ1-5
D: .
V: TRBV28
DNA: TGTGCCAGCAGTTCCCCGAAGAGCGGAGGGATTTTTCAGCCCCAGCATTTT
CDR3: CASSSPKSGGIFQPQHF

size: .
J: TRBJ2-3
D: TRBD2
V: TRBV12-5
DNA: TGTGCTAGTGGTTTGATCAGGGAGAAGGGACTAGCGGACACAGATACGCAGTATTTT
CDR3: CASGLIREKGLADTDTQYF

size: .
J: TRBJ1-5
D: .
V: TRBV30
DNA: TGTGCCTGGAGTCGCACCGGGATTCAGCCCCAGCATTTT
CDR3: CAWSRTGIQPQHF